These 14 T cell receptor beta chains share one sample of origin, sequenced in a study of PD-1 blockade in classical Hodgkin lymphoma. Every one of the patients relapsed after autologous stem cell transplantation (brentuximab vedotin exposure was variable). Assay: immunoSEQ multiplex PCR; the TCRdb copy retains only in-frame clones and omits some. In the table there are 50,000 or so clones, 75% to 95% of which are singletons. This sample comprised peripheral blood mononuclear cells (PBMCs), obtained before the second cycle of nivolumab. The receptors stem from a human donor with classical Hodgkin lymphoma.

V usage is TRBV13 and J usage is TRBJ1-2; the match to TRBD1 covers 7 bases. In germline, CDR1 is PRHDT, CDR2 FYEKMQ (reference sequence). The CDR3 runs to 15 residues. The V gene end was trimmed by 4 bases and the J gene end by 7 bases; junction bases not matched to a gene: 12. The CDR3 DNA reads as TGTGCCAGCAGCTCACCCCCTACAGGGGTTCGTGGCTACACCTTC. Translated, it gives CASSSPPTGVRGYTF.

This CDR3 is CASSSPSAGLPLRYNEQFF. The CDR3, as DNA: TGTGCCAGCAGCTCACCATCGGCCGGGTTACCGCTTCGCTACAATGAGCAGTTCTTC. This chain uses TRBV5-4 with TRBJ2-1; D uncertain. This CDR3 region has 19 residues. Germline values: CDR1 SGHNT, CDR2 YYREEE (reference sequence). The V gene lost 3 bases and the J gene lost 3 bases, with 25 bases spanning the gap.

The gene calls are TRBV6-1 and TRBJ2-7; D possibly corresponds to TRBD2 (5 bases). The CDR3 has 12 amino acids. V lost 7 bases and J lost 7, with 14 bases in between. Germline-derived CDR1 and CDR2 are MNHNS and SASEGT. DNA for the CDR3: TGTGCCAGCAAGTCGCCTCGGGAAGAGCAGTACTTC. Its translation is CASKSPREEQYF.

The V gene is TRBV6-5, the J gene TRBJ1-1; D not resolved. The CDR3 has 13 amino acids. Trimming took 0 bases from V and 4 from J, leaving 6 bases between them. Germline CDR1 is MNHEY and CDR2 is SVGAGI. The CDR3, as DNA: TGTGCCAGCAGTTACTCGGAAATCACTGAAGCTTTCTTT. Translation: CASSYSEITEAFF.

The rearrangement uses TRBV13 and TRBJ1-4, with 8 bases identical to TRBD1. CDR1 and CDR2 (germline): PRHDT, FYEKMQ (reference sequence). CDR3 size: 14 residues. J lost 8 bases, V lost 4 bases, and 6 bases had no gene match. This CDR3 is CASSSGQGNEKLFF. The DNA for the CDR3 is TGTGCCAGCAGCTCAGGACAGGGTAACGAAAAACTGTTTTTT.

This sequence joins TRBV4-3 and TRBJ2-7; D is uncertain. The CDR3 runs to 14 residues. Germline-derived CDR1 and CDR2 are LGHNA and YSLEER. Trimming pared 1 base from V and 3 bases from J, leaving 10 bases between. The CDR3 region has the DNA TGCGCCAGCAGCCAAGGACGATATTTCTACGAGCAGTACTTC. The encoded protein is CASSQGRYFYEQYF.

The chain combines TRBV28 with TRBJ2-4; D is possibly TRBD2 (6 bases). V lost 2 bases to trimming and J lost 0 bases, with 14 bases between them. CDR1 MDHEN and CDR2 SYDVKM come from the germline V gene. This CDR3 contains 17 residues. CDR3 region: CASSLRGTLRAKNIQYF. The CDR3 DNA reads TGTGCCAGCAGTTTACGAGGGACTCTTAGAGCCAAAAACATTCAGTACTTC.

The gene calls are TRBV18 and TRBJ1-4, with TRBD1 matching 7 bases. CDR1 and CDR2 (germline): KGHSH, LQKENI. The CDR3 loop spans 15 amino acids. Trimming cost V 4 bases and J 4 bases; bases outside gene matches: 6. In DNA, the CDR3 is TGTGCCAGCTCACTAACAGGGGCCGGTAATGAAAAACTGTTTTTT. Its translation: CASSLTGAGNEKLFF. Full variable domain (remainder filled in from reference TRBV18 and TRBJ1-4): NAGVMQNPRHLVRRRGQEARLRCSPMKGHSHVYWYRQLPEEGLKFMVYLQKENIIDESGMPKERFSAEFPKEGPSILRIQQVVRGDSAAYFCASSLTGAGNEKLFFGSGTQLSVL.

The V gene is TRBV2, the J gene TRBJ2-5; 7 bases align to TRBD1. This CDR3 contains 15 residues. Germline V CDR1 and CDR2: SNHLY, FYNNEI. Losses at the gene ends were 4 bases for V and 1 base for J; bases not matched to a gene: 6. This chain's CDR3 is CASSGRWDSQETQYF. The DNA of the CDR3 is TGTGCCAGCAGTGGGAGATGGGACAGCCAAGAGACCCAGTACTTC.

The chain combines TRBV7-7 with TRBJ2-7, with D maybe TRBD1 (5 bases). Trimming took 5 bases from V and 6 from J, leaving 17 bases between them. Germline V gives CDR1 SSHAT, CDR2 FNYEAQ (reference sequence). This CDR3 region has 14 residues. The CDR3 DNA follows: TGTGCCAGCAGCCCTAAAGGGGTAGGATCCGAGCAGTACTTC. This gives the protein CASSPKGVGSEQYF.

The rearrangement uses TRBV5-1 and TRBJ1-1; no clear D gene. Per the germline V gene, CDR1 is SGHRS and CDR2 is YFSETQ. The CDR3 contains 15 residues. V lost 0 bases and J lost 0, with 9 bases in between. The CDR3 spells CASSLGPLMNTEAFF. CDR3 sequence (DNA): TGCGCCAGCAGCTTGGGACCCCTGATGAACACTGAAGCTTTCTTT.

The rearrangement links TRBV28 to TRBJ1-4; 8 bases are shared with TRBD1. The V gene end was trimmed by 5 bases and the J gene end by 8 bases; junction bases not matched to a gene: 10. This CDR3 spans 15 amino acids. Germline V gene lookup returns CDR1 MDHEN and CDR2 SYDVKM. The CDR3 loop is CASSPWTGLFEKLFF. The CDR3 region has the DNA TGTGCCAGCAGTCCCTGGACAGGGCTGTTCGAAAAACTGTTTTTT.

V is TRBV6-5 and J is TRBJ2-5, with 11 bases fitting TRBD1. J was trimmed by 3 bases and V by 2 bases; bases with no gene match: 2. The CDR3 totals 15 residues. CDR1 MNHEY and CDR2 SVGAGI come from the germline V gene. CDR3 sequence reads: CASSYGGQGEETQYF. The CDR3 DNA reads TGTGCCAGCAGTTACGGGGGACAGGGGGAAGAGACCCAGTACTTC.

This clone was observed once. The chain recombines TRBV15 with TRBJ2-1; 7 bases line up with TRBD2. CDR1 LNHNV and CDR2 YYDKDF come from the germline V gene (reference sequence). J was trimmed by 4 bases and V by 0 bases; bases with no gene match: 9. The CDR3 sequence is 17 residues long. The CDR3 DNA follows: TGTGCCACCAGCAGAGATCGGGGAGCTAGCGGTTACAATGAGCAGTTCTTC. Translated: CATSRDRGASGYNEQFF.